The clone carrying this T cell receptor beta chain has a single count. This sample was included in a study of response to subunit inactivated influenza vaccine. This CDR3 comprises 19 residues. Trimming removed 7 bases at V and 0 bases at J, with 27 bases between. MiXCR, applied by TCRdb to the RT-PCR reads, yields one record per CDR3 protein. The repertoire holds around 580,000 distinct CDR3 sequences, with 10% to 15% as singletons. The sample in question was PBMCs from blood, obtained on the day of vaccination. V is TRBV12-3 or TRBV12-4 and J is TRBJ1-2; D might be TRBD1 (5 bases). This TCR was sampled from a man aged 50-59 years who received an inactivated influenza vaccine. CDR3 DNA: TGTGCCAGCACCCCCCAACTCCTTACCCGGGGGAGAACTAACTATGGCTACACCTTC. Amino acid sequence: CASTPQLLTRGRTNYGYTF.